This T cell receptor (beta chain) was captured by sequencing in a study of T cell changes during pregnancy in multiple sclerosis. This clone was detected once. Germline CDR1 MGHRA, CDR2 YSYEKL. Trimming took 4 bases from V and 3 from J, leaving 24 bases between them. The CDR3 extends over 18 amino acids. Produced via immunoSEQ multiplex PCR; TCRdb's table is partial and in-frame only. The sample comprises 30,000 to 45,000 clones, 89% of which are singletons, and 11% rests with the top ten. The material sequenced was CD8+ T cells from peripheral blood mononuclear cells, taken in the third trimester of pregnancy. The TCR was taken from a female donor with multiple sclerosis, enrolled in a pregnancy study. V is TRBV4-1 and J is TRBJ1-2, with TRBD1 as a possible D gene (5 bases). The CDR3 bases are TGCGCCAGCAGCCCGGGGTCGGGGGTCGTGACTAGCGACTATGGCTACACCTTC. It yields the protein CASSPGSGVVTSDYGYTF.